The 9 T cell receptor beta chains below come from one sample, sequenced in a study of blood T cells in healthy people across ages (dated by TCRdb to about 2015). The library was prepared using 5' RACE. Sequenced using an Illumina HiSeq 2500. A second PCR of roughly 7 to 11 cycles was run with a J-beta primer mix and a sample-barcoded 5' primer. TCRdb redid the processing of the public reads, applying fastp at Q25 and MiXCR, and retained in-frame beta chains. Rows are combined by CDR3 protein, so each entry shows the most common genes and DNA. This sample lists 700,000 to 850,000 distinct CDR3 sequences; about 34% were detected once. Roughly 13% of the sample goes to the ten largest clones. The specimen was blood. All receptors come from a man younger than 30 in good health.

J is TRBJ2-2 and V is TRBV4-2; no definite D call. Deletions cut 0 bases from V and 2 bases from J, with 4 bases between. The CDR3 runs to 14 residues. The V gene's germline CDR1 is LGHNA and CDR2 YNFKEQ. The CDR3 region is CASSQESNTGELFF. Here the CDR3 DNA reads TGTGCCAGCAGCCAAGAATCTAACACCGGGGAGCTGTTTTTT.

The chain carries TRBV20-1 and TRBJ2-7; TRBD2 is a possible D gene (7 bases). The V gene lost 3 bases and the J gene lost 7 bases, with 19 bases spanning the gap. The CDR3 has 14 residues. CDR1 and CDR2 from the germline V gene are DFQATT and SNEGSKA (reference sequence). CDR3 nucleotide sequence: TGCAGTGCTAGCAGGGGAGGGTCCTACAATGAGCAGTACTTC. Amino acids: CSASRGGSYNEQYF.

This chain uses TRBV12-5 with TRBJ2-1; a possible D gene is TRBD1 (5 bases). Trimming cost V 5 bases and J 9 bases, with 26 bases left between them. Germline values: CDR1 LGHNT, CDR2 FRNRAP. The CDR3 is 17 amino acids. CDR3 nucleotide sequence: TGTGCTAGTGGTATGCCCCCCCTAAGGGGTCGGGCAAGTGAGCAGTTCTTC. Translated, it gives CASGMPPLRGRASEQFF.

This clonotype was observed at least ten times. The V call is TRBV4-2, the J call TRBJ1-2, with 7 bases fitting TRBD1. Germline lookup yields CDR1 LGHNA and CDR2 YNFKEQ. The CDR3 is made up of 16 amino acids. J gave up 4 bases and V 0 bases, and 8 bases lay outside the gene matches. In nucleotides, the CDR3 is TGTGCCAGCAGCCAAGATCAGTCAGGGGGAATCTATGGCTACACCTTC. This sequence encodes CASSQDQSGGIYGYTF.

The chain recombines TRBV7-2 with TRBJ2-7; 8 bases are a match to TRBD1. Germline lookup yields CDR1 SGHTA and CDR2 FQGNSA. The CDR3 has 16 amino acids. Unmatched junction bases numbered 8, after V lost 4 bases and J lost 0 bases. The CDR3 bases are TGTGCCAGCAGCTCAAGACAGGGGCTCGGCTCCTACGAGCAGTACTTC. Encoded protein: CASSSRQGLGSYEQYF.

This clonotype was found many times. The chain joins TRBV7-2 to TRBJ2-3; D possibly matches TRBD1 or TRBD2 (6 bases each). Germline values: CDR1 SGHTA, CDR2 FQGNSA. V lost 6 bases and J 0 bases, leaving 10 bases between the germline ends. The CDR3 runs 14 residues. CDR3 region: CASSGGPSTDTQYF. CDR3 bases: TGTGCCAGCAGTGGGGGGCCGAGCACAGATACGCAGTATTTT.

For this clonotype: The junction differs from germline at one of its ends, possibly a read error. The CDR3 spells CSARDQPRLTGYNGQFF. The CDR3 DNA reads TGCAGTGCTAGAGATCAGCCTAGGTTGACGGGCTACAATGGGCAGTTCTTC. This chain joins TRBV20-1 and TRBJ2-1; D uncertain. From germline, CDR1 is DFQATT and CDR2 SNEGSKA (reference sequence). The CDR3 covers 17 residues.

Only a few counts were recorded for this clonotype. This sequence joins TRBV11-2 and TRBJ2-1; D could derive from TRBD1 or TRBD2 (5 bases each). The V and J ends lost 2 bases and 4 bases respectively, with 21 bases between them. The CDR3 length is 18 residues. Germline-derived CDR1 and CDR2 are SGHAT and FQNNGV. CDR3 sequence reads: CASSLSRHSRGSYNEQFF. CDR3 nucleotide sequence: TGTGCCAGCAGCTTAAGTAGGCACAGCCGGGGCTCTTACAATGAGCAGTTCTTC. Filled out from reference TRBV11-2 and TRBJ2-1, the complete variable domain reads EAGVAQSPRYKIIEKRQSVAFWCNPISGHATLYWYQQILGQGPKLLIQFQNNGVVDDSQLPKDRFSAERLKGVDSTLKIQPAKLEDSAVYLCASSLSRHSRGSYNEQFFGPGTRLTVL.

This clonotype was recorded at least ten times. The CDR3 bases are TGTGCCAGCAGCCCAGGACAGAGGAACACTGAAGCTTTCTTT. It translates to CASSPGQRNTEAFF. The rearrangement uses TRBV14 and TRBJ1-1, with D tentatively TRBD1 (6 bases). V was trimmed by 4 bases and J by 1 base, leaving 10 bases between them. This CDR3 contains 14 residues. CDR1 and CDR2 (germline): SGHDN, FVKESK.